This T cell receptor beta chain was identified in a study of OX40 agonist ivuxolimab in advanced cancers. Overall study context: The study enrolled dose-escalation patients with hepatocellular carcinoma, melanoma, renal cell or head and neck cancer.

Autoimmune disease history or systemic immunosuppression meant exclusion. Germline V lookup: CDR1 SEHNR, CDR2 FQNEAQ (reference sequence). Trimming removed 5 bases from V and 0 bases from J, with 5 bases in between. This CDR3 comprises 13 residues. Sequenced by immunoSEQ multiplex PCR; TCRdb stores in-frame clones only, minus some. The table records about 68,000 clones, around 93% of them present only once. The receptor's source is an adult with an advanced solid tumor such as melanoma, head and neck, liver or kidney cancer. The chain joins TRBV7-9 to TRBJ1-3; D gene ambiguous. The sample in question was CD4+ or CD8+ T cells sorted from blood, obtained in a trial of the OX40 agonist ivuxolimab. The CDR3: CASSASSGNTIYF. For the CDR3, the DNA is TGTGCCAGCAGCGCGAGCTCTGGAAACACCATATATTTT.